A selection of T cell receptor beta chains follows, all from one sample in a study of cytomegalovirus exposure and HLA in healthy donors. The assay was immunoSEQ multiplex PCR, and TCRdb's table has in-frame clones only and misses some. The table shows some 180,000 clones, with 80% occurring only once. Sequences were obtained from PBMCs. These TCRs come from a girl aged 10 to 17 in good health and CMV-seropositive. Both conserved end residues are part of each CDR3. D genes are given only for firm matches.

.	TRBV30	TRBJ2-6	CAWSPGWAGANVLTF	TGTGCCTGGAGTCCAGGGTGGGCCGGGGCCAACGTCCTGACTTTC
.	TRBV2	TRBJ1-1	CASSAGLGLTEAFF	TGTGCCAGCAGTGCAGGGTTGGGTTTGACTGAAGCTTTCTTT
.	TRBV7-9	TRBJ2-7	CASSLMREAKYF	TGTGCCAGCAGCCTAATGAGGGAAGCGAAGTACTTC
TRBD2	TRBV30	TRBJ2-2	CAWNRLAGASGELFF	TGTGCCTGGAACCGACTAGCGGGAGCCAGCGGGGAGCTGTTTTTT
TRBD1	TRBV5-6	TRBJ2-5	CASSSLIWDRGGETQYF	TGTGCCAGCAGCTCCCTCATTTGGGACAGGGGTGGAGAGACCCAGTACTTC
.	TRBV19	TRBJ2-7	CASSVDRSVYEQYF	TGTGCCAGTAGCGTCGACAGGAGCGTCTACGAGCAGTACTTC
TRBD2	TRBV29-1	TRBJ2-7	CSVALGTSGSYEQYF	TGCAGCGTTGCGCTAGGGACTAGCGGCTCCTACGAGCAGTACTTC
TRBD1	TRBV5-1	TRBJ1-1	CASSLNRDRDEAFF	TGCGCCAGCAGCTTAAACCGGGACAGGGATGAAGCTTTCTTT
TRBD2	TRBV7-2	TRBJ2-1	CASRISGSSYNEQFF	TGTGCCAGCAGGATTAGCGGGAGTTCCTACAATGAGCAGTTCTTC
.	TRBV7-2	TRBJ1-2	CASSLERAVYGYTF	TGTGCCAGCAGCTTAGAGAGGGCCGTCTATGGCTACACCTTC
.	TRBV4-3	TRBJ1-1	CASSQVDFTEAFF	TGCGCCAGCAGCCAAGTGGACTTTACTGAAGCTTTCTTT
TRBD1	TRBV6-6	TRBJ1-1	CASIFTGATEAFF	TGTGCCAGCATTTTTACAGGGGCCACTGAAGCTTTCTTT
.	TRBV10-3	TRBJ2-1	CAISESGSSYNEQFF	TGTGCCATCAGTGAGTCGGGGAGCTCCTACAATGAGCAGTTCTTC
.	TRBV5-1	TRBJ1-1	CASSLEQGGRGEAFF	TGCGCCAGCAGCTTGGAACAGGGAGGGCGGGGGGAAGCTTTCTTT
TRBD2	TRBV27	TRBJ2-1	CASSLTSGRGDNEQFF	TGTGCCAGCAGTTTGACTAGCGGGAGGGGGGACAATGAGCAGTTCTTC
TRBD1	TRBV5-4	TRBJ2-7	CASSWTGGNEQYF	TGTGCCAGCAGCTGGACAGGGGGAAACGAGCAGTACTTC
TRBD2	TRBV7-3	TRBJ2-7	CASSPYGGSSYEQYF	TGTGCCAGCAGCCCTTACGGCGGGAGCTCCTACGAGCAGTACTTC